This note documents a single TCR beta chain sequence. These data come from a study of shared T cell receptors in the human thymus. The method was immunoSEQ multiplex PCR; TCRdb's version includes in-frame clones alone and lacks a portion of them. The table lists under 850,000 clones, approximately 88% of them singletons. CDR3 size: 18 residues. CDR1 LGHNA and CDR2 YNFKEQ come from the germline V gene. V was clipped by 0 bases and J by 4 bases; unmatched bases: 9. These same data were also listed under a study on human thymus T cells. That work states: Donors were healthy Finnish infants having corrective surgery for congenital heart defects. Thymus tissue for the work was resected from patients undergoing corrective heart surgery. Apparent skewing of V and J gene usage characterized both thymic and blood repertoires. Unrelated people showed highly overlapping thymic repertoires, related research reported.

The chain recombines TRBV4-2 with TRBJ2-1, with 10 bases aligning to TRBD2. Sequencing used thymocytes. The source is a boy under two years old with a congenital heart defect. The CDR3 loop reads CASSQEEGGLADYNEQFF. DNA of the CDR3: TGTGCCAGCAGCCAAGAAGAAGGAGGACTAGCGGATTACAATGAGCAGTTCTTC.